Presented here are 5 T cell receptor beta chains from one specimen sequenced in a study of T cells after yellow fever vaccination. TCRdb fed the 5' RACE reads into MiXCR, producing one record per CDR3 protein. Of some 300,000 distinct CDR3 sequences in the sample, around 9.3% were seen once. This material consisted of CD4+ T cells sorted from PBMCs, taken 5 days after the yellow fever booster vaccination. These receptors came from a man younger than 35 who received the YFV17D yellow fever vaccine.

The chain joins TRBV5-1 to TRBJ2-7; 7 bases are a match to TRBD2. This CDR3 is 15 amino acids long. CDR1 and CDR2 (germline): SGHRS, YFSETQ. The ends lost 3 bases at V and 2 bases at J; junction bases unmatched: 8. CDR3 protein: CASSSTGGNTYEQYF. For the CDR3, the DNA is TGCGCCAGCAGCTCCACGGGGGGTAATACCTACGAGCAGTACTTC. Using reference TRBV5-1 and TRBJ2-7 for the parts outside the CDR3, the full variable domain is KAGVTQTPRYLIKTRGQQVTLSCSPISGHRSVSWYQQTPGQGLQFLFEYFSETQRNKGNFPGRFSGRQFSNSRSEMNVSTLELGDSALYLCASSSTGGNTYEQYFGPGTRLTVT.

The chain recombines TRBV18 with TRBJ2-5, with 8 bases fitting TRBD2. V lost 8 bases, J lost 1 base, and 3 bases stayed unmatched. From germline, CDR1 is KGHSH and CDR2 LQKENI. This CDR3 has 13 amino acids. The CDR3 bases are TGTGCCAGCCGGGGGACTAGCCAAGAGACCCAGTACTTC. Residues: CASRGTSQETQYF.

This clonotype was observed a handful of times. This chain connects TRBV10-3 to TRBJ1-3; a possible D gene is TRBD1 (6 bases). The CDR3 covers 15 residues. The germline V and J ends were trimmed by 6 bases and 1 base, with 13 bases remaining between them. Germline CDR1 and CDR2: ENHRY and SYGVKD. The CDR3 here is CAIRLGGRSGNTIYF. CDR3 DNA sequence: TGTGCCATCAGACTCGGGGGGCGGTCTGGAAACACCATATATTTT.

This clonotype was seen only a few times. In DNA form, the CDR3 reads TGCAGCGTTGGCTGGGAGGGGACTGAAGCTTTCTTT. Its translation is CSVGWEGTEAFF. The chain is built from TRBV29-1 and TRBJ1-1; D might be TRBD1 (5 bases). Trimming pared 4 bases from V and 5 bases from J, leaving 11 bases between. This CDR3 has 12 residues. Germline values: CDR1 SQVTM, CDR2 ANQGSEA.

This clonotype was detected only a few times. This chain connects TRBV29-1 to TRBJ2-3; D not resolved. CDR1 is SQVTM, CDR2 ANQGSEA, per germline. V gave up 1 base and J gave up 0 bases, with 5 bases separating them. There are 13 residues in the CDR3. CDR3 sequence reads: CSVEVGSTDTQYF. The CDR3 nucleotides are TGCAGCGTTGAAGTGGGTAGCACAGATACGCAGTATTTT.